This T cell receptor (beta chain) was sequenced during a study of blood T cell repertoires in COVID-19. On the study more broadly: T cells, B-cell-depleted T cells, or PBMCs provided the cDNA or gDNA that served as material.

Authors' data handling: For nucleated cells, counts were estimated from reference gene primer amplification. This table comes from immunoSEQ multiplex PCR, and its TCRdb copy is limited to in-frame clones, with some not included. V and J calls and clone size come straight from that table; D and trimming were deduced from the DNA. Among around 130,000 clones listed, approximately 84% were seen once. This CDR3 is 12 amino acids long. Germline loops: CDR1 SGHNT, CDR2 YYREEE (reference sequence). Trimming stripped 3 bases from V and 0 bases from J, with 4 bases between. This clone was found once. The source material was peripheral blood. The chain employs TRBV5-4 and TRBJ2-7; D is ambiguous. This clonotype was obtained from a human donor in a cohort sampled during active COVID-19. CDR3 protein: CASSSSSYEQYF. As DNA, the CDR3 is TGTGCCAGCAGCTCTAGCTCCTACGAGCAGTACTTC.